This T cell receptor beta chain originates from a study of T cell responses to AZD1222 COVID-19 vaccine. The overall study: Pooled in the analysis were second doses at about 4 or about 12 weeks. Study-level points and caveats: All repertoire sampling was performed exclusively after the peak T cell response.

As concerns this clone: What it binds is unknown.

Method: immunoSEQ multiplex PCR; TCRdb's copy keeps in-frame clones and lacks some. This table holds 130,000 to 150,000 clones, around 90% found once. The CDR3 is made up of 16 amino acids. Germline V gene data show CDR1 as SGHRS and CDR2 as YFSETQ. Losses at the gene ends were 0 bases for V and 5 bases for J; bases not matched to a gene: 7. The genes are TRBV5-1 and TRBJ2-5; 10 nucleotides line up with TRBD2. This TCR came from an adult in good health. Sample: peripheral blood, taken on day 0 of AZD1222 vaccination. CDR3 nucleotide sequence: TGCGCCAGCAGCTTGGCCGAAGCGGGGGGGCGTGAGACCCAGTACTTC. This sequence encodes CASSLAEAGGRETQYF. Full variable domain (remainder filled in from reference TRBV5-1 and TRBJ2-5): KAGVTQTPRYLIKTRGQQVTLSCSPISGHRSVSWYQQTPGQGLQFLFEYFSETQRNKGNFPGRFSGRQFSNSRSEMNVSTLELGDSALYLCASSLAEAGGRETQYFGPGTRLLVL.